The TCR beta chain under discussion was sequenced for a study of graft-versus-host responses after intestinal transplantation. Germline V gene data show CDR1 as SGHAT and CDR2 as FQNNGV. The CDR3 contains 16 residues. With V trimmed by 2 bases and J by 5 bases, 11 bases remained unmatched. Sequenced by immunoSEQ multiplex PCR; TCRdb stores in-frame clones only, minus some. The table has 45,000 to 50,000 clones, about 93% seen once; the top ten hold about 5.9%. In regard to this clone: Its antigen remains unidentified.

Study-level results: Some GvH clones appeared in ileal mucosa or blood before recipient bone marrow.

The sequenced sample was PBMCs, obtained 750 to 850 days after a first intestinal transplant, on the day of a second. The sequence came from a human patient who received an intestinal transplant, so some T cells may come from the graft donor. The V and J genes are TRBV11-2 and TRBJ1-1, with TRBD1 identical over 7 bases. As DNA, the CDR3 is TGTGCCAGCAGCTTAACAGGGGTTATGGGAGGAACTGAAGCTTTCTTT. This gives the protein CASSLTGVMGGTEAFF.